This T cell receptor (beta chain) was documented in a study of beta chain features in type 1 diabetes. Background on the study: Healthy donors resembled patients in age, gender and cell yields. In all, around 100 million sorted cells from all samples were analyzed.

The whole isolated RNA underwent reverse transcription, so sequencing captured expressed TCRB transcripts. TCRdb's table, derived via immunoSEQ multiplex PCR, lists solely in-frame clones and lacks some. The sample lists a few hundred thousand clones, 13% seen once, with about 0.016% in the top ten. As regards this clone: What it binds is not known.

Overall study findings and caveats: Type 1 diabetes patients showed a moderate but significant shortening of TCRB CDR3s in all four CD4+ subsets.

This CDR3 comprises 15 residues. The V and J ends lost 3 bases and 0 bases respectively, with 6 bases between them. CDR1 KGHSH and CDR2 LQKENI come from the germline V gene. The J gene is TRBJ2-6, the V gene TRBV18; D gene uncertain. This sequence was found in a woman between 18 and 30 years old with type 1 diabetes. Material: naive CD4+ T cells from blood. CDR3: CASSPQRSGANVLTF. CDR3 sequence (DNA): TGTGCCAGCTCACCCCAGCGCTCTGGGGCCAACGTCCTGACTTTC.